This entry lists 5 T cell receptor beta chains sequenced from one sample in a study of T-cell reconstitution after alpha-beta-depleted transplantation in children. Preparation of the TCRbeta library involved a method that used unique molecular identifiers. MiXCR, run by TCRdb on the PCR reads, gives a single entry per CDR3 protein. Among around 16,000 distinct CDR3 sequences listed, over 5% were seen once. Sequencing used PBMCs, obtained before TCRalphabeta/CD19-depleted stem cell transplant. Source of these receptors: a boy aged 5-17 years with acute lymphoblastic leukemia, due to receive a stem cell transplant.

There are many counts of this clonotype. The chain carries TRBV4-3 and TRBJ1-6, with no clear D. Trimming pared 2 bases from V and 6 bases from J, leaving 8 bases between. The CDR3 has 14 amino acids. In germline, CDR1 is LGHNA, CDR2 YSLEER. CDR3 residues: CASSQPGPNSPLHF. The DNA for the CDR3 is TGCGCCAGCAGCCAACCGGGTCCTAATTCACCCCTCCACTTT.

This clonotype was seen ten or more times. V usage is TRBV20-1 and J usage is TRBJ1-5, with TRBD1 matching 11 bases. Germline V gives CDR1 DFQATT, CDR2 SNEGSKA (reference sequence). The CDR3 totals 13 residues. Trimming cost V 1 base and J 8 bases; bases outside gene matches: 1. CDR3 residues: CSARGDRGKPQHF. The CDR3 DNA is TGCAGTGCTAGAGGGGACAGGGGGAAGCCCCAGCATTTT.

This clonotype occurred many times. This sequence joins TRBV19 and TRBJ2-1, with 10 bases identical to TRBD2. The CDR3 contains 15 residues. Germline loops: CDR1 LNHDA, CDR2 SQIVND (reference sequence). The V and J ends lost 5 bases and 2 bases, in that order; junction bases with no gene match: 3. This CDR3 is CASSFSGGPYNEQFF. Here the CDR3 DNA reads TGTGCCAGTAGTTTTAGCGGGGGGCCCTACAATGAGCAGTTCTTC.

The chain is built from TRBV2 and TRBJ1-3; D ambiguous. Germline-derived CDR1 and CDR2 are SNHLY and FYNNEI. The CDR3 is 15 amino acids. In DNA, the CDR3 is TGTACCTTCAGTTTCGACACCTTCTCTGGAAACACCATATATTTT. Translating it yields CTFSFDTFSGNTIYF.

This clonotype came up many times. The chain uses TRBV4-3 and TRBJ2-2; the match to TRBD2 covers 9 bases. CDR3 length: 17 amino acids. With V trimmed by 0 bases and J by 4 bases, 6 bases remained unmatched. In germline, CDR1 is LGHNA, CDR2 YSLEER. The CDR3 nucleotides read TGCGCCAGCAGCCAAGATCTATTAGCGGGAGCCACCGGGGAGCTGTTTTTT. Protein sequence: CASSQDLLAGATGELFF.